These T cell receptor beta chains were read from a single sample in a study of T cell repertoires in cytomegalovirus infection. TCRdb re-called the reads through MiXCR, storing one row per CDR3 protein. Of roughly 630,000 distinct CDR3 sequences detected, 20% to 25% appear once; the ten largest clones hold less than 9.5%. The source material was CD8+ T cells from PBMCs. The receptors stem from a human donor in good health (CMV status not recorded). Some clones in this sample may be carry-over from other donors' samples. Each CDR3 is given with its conserved first and last residue. D genes are given only for firm matches. Only part of the rows carry a size: once, few, many, or a class if the clone is expanded.

D gene	CDR3 length	clone size	V gene	J gene	CDR3 protein	CDR3 DNA
TRBD2	15	NA	TRBV5-1	TRBJ2-1	CASSLSGGPLVGQFF	TGCGCCAGCAGCCTTAGCGGGGGCCCCCTTGTAGGGCAGTTCTTC
NA	13	NA	TRBV7-2	TRBJ1-2	CASSFAAPHGYTF	TGTGCCAGCAGCTTTGCGGCGCCCCATGGCTACACCTTC
TRBD1	17	few	TRBV2	TRBJ2-7	CASVPGQGLSVNYEQYF	TGTGCCAGCGTGCCGGGACAGGGACTTTCCGTCAACTACGAGCAGTACTTC
TRBD1	16	NA	TRBV7-2	TRBJ2-1	CASSDRGQGAQNEQFF	TGTGCCAGCAGCGACCGGGGACAGGGGGCTCAAAATGAGCAGTTCTTC
TRBD2	18	NA	TRBV4-1	TRBJ2-1	CASSVEGLAGGLYNEQFF	TGTGCCAGCAGCGTAGAGGGACTAGCGGGGGGACTGTACAATGAGCAGTTCTTC
NA	18	few	TRBV5-1	TRBJ2-1	CASSFPFLAGTSYNEQFF	TGCGCCAGCAGCTTTCCTTTTTTGGCAGGGACCTCCTACAATGAGCAGTTCTTC
TRBD2	16	NA	TRBV6-2/TRBV6-3	TRBJ2-1	CASSYLLAGVDNEQFF	TGTGCCAGCAGTTACCTCCTAGCGGGGGTAGACAATGAGCAGTTCTTC
TRBD2	13	many	TRBV6-1	TRBJ2-1	CASGTRSYNEQFF	TGTGCCAGCGGGACTAGATCCTACAATGAGCAGTTCTTC
TRBD1	14	NA	TRBV4-3	TRBJ2-2	CASTMTGEVGELFF	TGCGCCAGCACCATGACAGGGGAGGTCGGGGAGCTGTTTTTT
NA	13	many	TRBV2	TRBJ2-5	CASSPQWKETQYF	TGTGCCAGCAGTCCCCAATGGAAAGAGACCCAGTACTTC
NA	17	many	TRBV7-2	TRBJ1-1	CASSLVGTETMNTEAFF	TGTGCCAGCAGCTTAGTGGGGACTGAGACCATGAACACTGAAGCTTTCTTT
TRBD2	20	many	TRBV6-1	TRBJ2-1	CASSHPAWTSGGAPDNEQFF	TGTGCCAGCAGCCATCCCGCCTGGACTAGCGGGGGGGCCCCGGACAATGAGCAGTTCTTC
NA	13	many	TRBV28	TRBJ2-3	CASSFGFPDTQYF	TGTGCCAGCAGTTTCGGATTCCCAGATACGCAGTATTTT
NA	14	few	TRBV2	TRBJ2-3	CASSELGGRDTQYF	TGTGCCAGCAGTGAATTAGGAGGCAGGGATACGCAGTATTTT
NA	14	many	TRBV7-9	TRBJ2-3	CASSRGDSSDTQYF	TGTGCCAGCAGCCGAGGGGATTCTTCAGATACGCAGTATTTT
NA	12	many	TRBV28	TRBJ2-5	CASGTGLETQYF	TGTGCCAGCGGGACTGGGTTGGAGACCCAGTACTTC
TRBD1	16	many	TRBV7-6	TRBJ2-5	CASSPSTGGIQETQYF	TGTGCCAGCAGCCCCTCGACAGGGGGTATCCAAGAGACCCAGTACTTC
NA	13	NA	TRBV14	TRBJ1-2	CASSQHPLYGYTF	TGTGCCAGCAGCCAACATCCCCTCTATGGCTACACCTTC
NA	15	many	TRBV5-1	TRBJ1-1	CASSLAGVDYIEAFF	TGCGCCAGCAGCTTGGCCGGGGTGGACTACATTGAAGCTTTCTTT
NA	16	NA	TRBV5-1	TRBJ1-1	CASSLEGSGRTTEAFF	TGCGCCAGCAGCTTGGAAGGTTCGGGCAGGACCACTGAAGCTTTCTTT
TRBD1	15	few	TRBV7-6	TRBJ2-5	CASSLGQGSQETQYF	TGTGCCAGCAGCCTTGGACAGGGGTCTCAAGAGACCCAGTACTTC
TRBD1	17	few	TRBV15	TRBJ2-2	CATSRDLRGLWTGELFF	TGTGCCACCAGCAGAGATCTCAGGGGGCTATGGACCGGGGAGCTGTTTTTT
TRBD2	15	few	TRBV7-3	TRBJ2-2	CASSPRTSWTGELFF	TGTGCCAGCAGCCCCCGGACTAGTTGGACCGGGGAGCTGTTTTTT
NA	15	NA	TRBV29-1	TRBJ2-2	CSVVIGQSITGELFF	TGCAGCGTTGTGATAGGACAGTCGATCACCGGGGAGCTGTTTTTT
TRBD1	14	many	TRBV7-2	TRBJ2-3	CASSWDSHTDTQYF	TGTGCCAGCAGCTGGGACAGCCATACAGATACGCAGTATTTT
NA	15	few	TRBV20-1	TRBJ2-6	CSGWGVFSGANVLTF	TGCAGTGGGTGGGGGGTATTCTCTGGGGCCAACGTCCTGACTTTC
TRBD1	15	few	TRBV25-1	TRBJ2-5	CASSTSWDREETQYF	TGTGCCAGCAGTACCTCCTGGGACAGAGAAGAGACCCAGTACTTC
NA	16	NA	TRBV6-2/TRBV6-3	TRBJ2-2	CASSYLRRGNTGELFF	TGTGCCAGCAGTTATCTGCGAAGGGGGAACACCGGGGAGCTGTTTTTT
NA	15	many	TRBV14	TRBJ2-2	CASSRDSSNTGELFF	TGTGCCAGCAGCCGGGACTCCTCGAACACCGGGGAGCTGTTTTTT
NA	15	NA	TRBV2	TRBJ1-2	CASSDGQGFVVGYTF	TGTGCCAGCAGTGATGGGCAGGGGTTCGTCGTTGGCTACACCTTC
NA	15	few	TRBV5-4	TRBJ2-1	CASSAARASYNEQFF	TGTGCCAGCAGCGCGGCACGAGCCTCCTACAATGAGCAGTTCTTC
NA	15	few	TRBV14	TRBJ1-6	CASSQEGTASSPLHF	TGTGCCAGCAGCCAAGAAGGGACGGCCTCTTCACCCCTCCACTTT
NA	14	NA	TRBV28	TRBJ2-5	CASRSRDALETQYF	TGTGCCAGCAGGTCGCGGGACGCGTTGGAGACCCAGTACTTC
NA	15	many	TRBV7-9	TRBJ2-5	CASSTLRGESETQYF	TGTGCCAGCAGCACCTTGAGGGGGGAGTCAGAGACCCAGTACTTC
TRBD1	17	few	TRBV7-9	TRBJ1-6	CASTLTGQGTTDSPLHF	TGTGCCAGCACCCTGACCGGACAGGGTACTACAGATTCACCCCTCCACTTT
TRBD1	14	NA	TRBV29-1	TRBJ2-1	CSATHRGTYNEQFF	TGCAGCGCTACCCACAGGGGAACCTACAATGAGCAGTTCTTC
TRBD1	13	NA	TRBV7-9	TRBJ2-1	CANHPGTGNEQFF	TGTGCCAACCACCCCGGGACAGGAAATGAGCAGTTCTTC
NA	19	many	TRBV28	TRBJ1-4	CASSSKAYLRVTFNEKLFF	TGTGCCAGCAGTTCTAAGGCCTATCTTAGAGTCACCTTTAATGAAAAACTGTTTTTT
TRBD2	16	once	TRBV5-4	TRBJ2-3	CASSLKTSGGKDTQYF	TGTGCCAGCAGCTTGAAGACTAGCGGGGGGAAAGATACGCAGTATTTT
TRBD1	17	many	TRBV11-3	TRBJ1-5	CASSLLMDRDFNQPQHF	TGTGCCAGCAGCTTATTAATGGACAGGGATTTCAATCAGCCCCAGCATTTT
TRBD1	14	NA	TRBV7-9	TRBJ2-3	CASRGDRGQDTQYF	TGTGCCAGCAGGGGGGACAGGGGACAAGATACGCAGTATTTT
NA	14	many	TRBV7-6	TRBJ2-3	CASSPGPGTDTQYF	TGTGCCAGCAGTCCCGGGCCTGGCACAGATACGCAGTATTTT